This T cell receptor (beta chain) was observed in a study of PD-1 blockade in classical Hodgkin lymphoma. General study results and limits: Still unresolved is the cause of the repertoire differences, which may be disease activity or prior therapy. Complete responders showed a baseline diversity that resembled the diversity of newly diagnosed patients. Those starting nivolumab under 1 year post-ASCT were excluded. CD8+ TCR diversity did not rise significantly by C4D1, unlike CD4+.

Libraries were prepared by immunoSEQ multiplex PCR; TCRdb keeps only in-frame clonotypes and omits some of them. The profile covers over 6,000 clones, with about 86% appearing a single time and more than 12% taken by the ten largest. Every patient experienced relapse after autologous stem cell transplantation, and brentuximab vedotin exposure varied. On this clone: Its antigen remains unidentified.

The source material was peripheral blood mononuclear cells (PBMCs), sampled at baseline. The sequence was obtained from a human donor with classical Hodgkin lymphoma.

CDR3 nucleotide sequence: TGTGCCAGCTGGGATCAGGGGCCCTATGGCTACACCTTC. It specifies CASWDQGPYGYTF. The genes are TRBV13 and TRBJ1-2; possibly TRBD1 for D (6 bases). The CDR3 sequence is 13 residues long. Looked up from germline, CDR1 is PRHDT and CDR2 is FYEKMQ (reference sequence). The ends were cut back, 8 bases at V and 4 bases at J, with 14 bases in the middle.